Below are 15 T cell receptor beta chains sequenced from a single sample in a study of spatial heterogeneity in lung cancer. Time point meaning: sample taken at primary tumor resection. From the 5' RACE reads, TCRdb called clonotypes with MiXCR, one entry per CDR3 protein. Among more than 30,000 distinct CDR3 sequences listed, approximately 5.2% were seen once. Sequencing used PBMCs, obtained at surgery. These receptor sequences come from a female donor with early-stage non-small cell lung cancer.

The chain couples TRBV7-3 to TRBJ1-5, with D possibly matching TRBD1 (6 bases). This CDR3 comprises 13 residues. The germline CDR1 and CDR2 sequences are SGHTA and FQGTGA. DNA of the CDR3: TGTGACCCCCGGCAGGGGCGGCATCAGCCCCAGCATTTT. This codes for CDPRQGRHQPQHF.

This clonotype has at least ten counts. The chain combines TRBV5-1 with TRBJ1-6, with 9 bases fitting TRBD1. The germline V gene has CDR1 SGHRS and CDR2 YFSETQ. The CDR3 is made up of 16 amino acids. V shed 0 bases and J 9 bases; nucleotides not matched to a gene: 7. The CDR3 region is CASSLDRGRSISPLHF. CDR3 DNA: TGCGCCAGCAGCTTGGACAGGGGGCGTTCAATTTCACCCCTCCACTTT.

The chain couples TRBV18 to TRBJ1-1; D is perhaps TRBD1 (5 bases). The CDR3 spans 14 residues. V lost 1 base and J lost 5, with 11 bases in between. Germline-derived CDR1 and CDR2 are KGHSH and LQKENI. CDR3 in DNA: TGTGCCAGCTCACCACTCGACAGCGGAACTGAAGCTTTCTTT. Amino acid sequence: CASSPLDSGTEAFF. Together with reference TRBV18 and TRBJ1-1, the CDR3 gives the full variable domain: NAGVMQNPRHLVRRRGQEARLRCSPMKGHSHVYWYRQLPEEGLKFMVYLQKENIIDESGMPKERFSAEFPKEGPSILRIQQVVRGDSAAYFCASSPLDSGTEAFFGQGTRLTVV.

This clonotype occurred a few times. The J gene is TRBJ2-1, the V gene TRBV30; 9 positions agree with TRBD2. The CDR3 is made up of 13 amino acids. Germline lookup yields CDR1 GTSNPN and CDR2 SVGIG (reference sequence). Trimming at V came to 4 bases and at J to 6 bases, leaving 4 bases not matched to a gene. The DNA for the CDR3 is TGTGCCTGGACCCGCGGGGGGGCCAATGAGCAGTTCTTC. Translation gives CAWTRGGANEQFF.

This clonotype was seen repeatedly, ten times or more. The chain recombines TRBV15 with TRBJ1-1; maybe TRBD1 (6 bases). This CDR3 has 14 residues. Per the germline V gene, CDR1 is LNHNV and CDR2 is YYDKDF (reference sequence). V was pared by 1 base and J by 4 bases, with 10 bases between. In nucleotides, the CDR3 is TGTGCCACCAGCAGAGGTGGGGGGCGCACTGAAGCTTTCTTT. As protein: CATSRGGGRTEAFF.

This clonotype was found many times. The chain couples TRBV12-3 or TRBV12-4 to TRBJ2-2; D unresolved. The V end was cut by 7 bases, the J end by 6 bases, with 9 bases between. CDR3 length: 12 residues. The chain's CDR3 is CASTAGAGELFF. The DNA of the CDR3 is TGTGCCAGCACCGCAGGTGCCGGGGAGCTGTTTTTT.

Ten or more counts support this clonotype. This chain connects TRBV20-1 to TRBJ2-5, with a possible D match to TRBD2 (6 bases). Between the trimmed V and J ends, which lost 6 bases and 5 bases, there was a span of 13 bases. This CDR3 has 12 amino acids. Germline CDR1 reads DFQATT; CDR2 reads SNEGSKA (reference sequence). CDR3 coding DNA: TGCAGTGCAGGGCCGGGGGATGAGACCCAGTACTTC. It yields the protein CSAGPGDETQYF.

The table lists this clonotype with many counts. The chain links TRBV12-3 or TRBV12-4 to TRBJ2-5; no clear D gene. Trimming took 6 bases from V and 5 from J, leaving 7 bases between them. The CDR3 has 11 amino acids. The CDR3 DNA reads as TGTGCCAGCAGCCGAGAGGAGACCCAGTACTTC. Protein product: CASSREETQYF.

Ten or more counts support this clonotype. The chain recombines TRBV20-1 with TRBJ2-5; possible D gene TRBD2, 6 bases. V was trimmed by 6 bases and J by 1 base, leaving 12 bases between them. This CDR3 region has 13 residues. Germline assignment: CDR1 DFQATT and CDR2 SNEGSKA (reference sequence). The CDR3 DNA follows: TGCAGTGCGGAGGAGGGCGGCCAAGAGACCCAGTACTTC. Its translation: CSAEEGGQETQYF.

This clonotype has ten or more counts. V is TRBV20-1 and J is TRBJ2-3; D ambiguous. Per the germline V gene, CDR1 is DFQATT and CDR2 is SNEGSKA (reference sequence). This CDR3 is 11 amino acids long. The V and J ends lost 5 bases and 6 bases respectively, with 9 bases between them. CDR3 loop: CSAHLGDTQYF. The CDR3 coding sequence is TGCAGTGCTCATCTAGGGGATACGCAGTATTTT.

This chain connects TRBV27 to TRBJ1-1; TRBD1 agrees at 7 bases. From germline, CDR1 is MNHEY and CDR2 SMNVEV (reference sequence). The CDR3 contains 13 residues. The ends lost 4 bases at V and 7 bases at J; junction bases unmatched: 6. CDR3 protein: CASSSQGEIEAFF. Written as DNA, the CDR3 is TGTGCCAGCAGTTCCCAGGGGGAGATTGAAGCTTTCTTT.

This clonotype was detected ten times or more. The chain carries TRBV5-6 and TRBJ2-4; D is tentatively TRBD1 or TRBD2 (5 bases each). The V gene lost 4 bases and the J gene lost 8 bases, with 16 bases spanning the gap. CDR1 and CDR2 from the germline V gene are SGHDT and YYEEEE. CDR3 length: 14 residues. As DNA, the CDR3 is TGTGCCAGCAGCCTTACAGCGGTCAGGGACATTCAGTACTTC. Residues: CASSLTAVRDIQYF.

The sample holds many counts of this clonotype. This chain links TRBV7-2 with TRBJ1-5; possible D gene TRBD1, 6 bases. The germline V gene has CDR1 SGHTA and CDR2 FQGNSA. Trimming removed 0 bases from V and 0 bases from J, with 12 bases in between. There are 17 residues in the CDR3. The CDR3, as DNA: TGTGCCAGCAGCTTAGCGGTCTGGGGGCTTAGCAATCAGCCCCAGCATTTT. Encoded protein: CASSLAVWGLSNQPQHF.

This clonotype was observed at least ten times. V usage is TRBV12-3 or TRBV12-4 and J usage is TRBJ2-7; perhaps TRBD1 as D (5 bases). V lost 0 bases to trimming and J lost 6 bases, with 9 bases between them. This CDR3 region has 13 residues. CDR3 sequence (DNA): TGTGCCAGCAGTTTAGCAGGGGCAAGCGAGCAGTACTTC. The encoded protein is CASSLAGASEQYF.

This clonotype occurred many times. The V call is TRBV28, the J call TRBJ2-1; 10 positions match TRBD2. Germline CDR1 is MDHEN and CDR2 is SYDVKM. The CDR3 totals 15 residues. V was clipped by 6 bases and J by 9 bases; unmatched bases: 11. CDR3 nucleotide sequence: TGTGCCAGCAGCCGAGCGGGGGGGCCCAGTGTTGAGCAGTTCTTC. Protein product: CASSRAGGPSVEQFF.